A selection of T cell receptor beta chains follows, all from one sample in a study of metastatic and nonmetastatic thyroid tumors. From the PCR reads, TCRdb re-called clones with MiXCR. This table holds about 24,000 clones, less than 20% found once. The sample consisted of adjacent normal tissue. The source of these receptors is a male donor with papillary thyroid cancer or a benign thyroid nodule (not recorded which). Some clones in this sample may be carry-over from other donors' samples. Both conserved end residues are part of each CDR3. Fields, in order: clone size, V gene, D gene, J gene, CDR3 protein, CDR3 DNA. A D gene is named only where the DNA matches it firmly. Clone size, where shown, is once, few, many, or a class for clones that have expanded.

size: medium-sized; V: TRBV6-1; D: .; J: TRBJ1-3; CDR3: CASSPFSGNTIYF; DNA: TGTGCCAGCAGTCCTTTCTCTGGAAACACCATATATTTT
size: many; V: TRBV15; D: TRBD1; J: TRBJ1-3; CDR3: CATSTSTGKISGNTIYF; DNA: TGTGCCACCAGCACCTCGACAGGGAAGATATCTGGAAACACCATATATTTT
size: .; V: TRBV9; D: .; J: TRBJ1-6; CDR3: CASSVGGQRNSPLHF; DNA: TGTGCCAGCAGCGTAGGCGGGCAGCGGAATTCACCCCTCCACTTT
size: medium-sized; V: TRBV27; D: .; J: TRBJ1-5; CDR3: CASRTSGGGNQPQHF; DNA: TGTGCCAGCAGAACCTCGGGAGGGGGCAATCAGCCCCAGCATTTT
size: few; V: TRBV3-1; D: TRBD1; J: TRBJ2-2; CDR3: CASSPRQGPTGELFF; DNA: TGTGCCAGCAGCCCCAGACAGGGGCCGACCGGGGAGCTGTTTTTT
size: .; V: TRBV28; D: .; J: TRBJ2-1; CDR3: CASSLLEDIGRALF; DNA: TGTGCCAGCAGTTTACTTGAGGATATCGGGCGGGCCCTCTTC
size: .; V: TRBV19; D: .; J: TRBJ2-7; CDR3: CVSSGSRVDEQYF; DNA: TGTGTCAGTAGCGGTTCGAGGGTGGACGAGCAGTACTTC
size: many; V: TRBV14; D: TRBD1; J: TRBJ1-2; CDR3: CASSRAGTGGYGYTF; DNA: TGTGCCAGCAGCCGAGCCGGGACAGGAGGTTATGGCTACACCTTC
size: few; V: TRBV12-3/TRBV12-4; D: TRBD2; J: TRBJ2-7; CDR3: CASSFQLAGVAEQYF; DNA: TGTGCCAGCAGTTTCCAGCTAGCGGGAGTGGCCGAGCAGTACTTC
size: many; V: TRBV7-9; D: TRBD2; J: TRBJ2-5; CDR3: CASIGGGLYQETQYF; DNA: TGTGCCAGCATCGGGGGGGGACTATACCAAGAGACCCAGTACTTC
size: .; V: TRBV5-1; D: .; J: TRBJ2-1; CDR3: CASSLDDRGTYNEQFF; DNA: TGCGCCAGCAGCTTGGACGATAGAGGGACCTACAATGAGCAGTTCTTC
size: many; V: TRBV12-3/TRBV12-4; D: .; J: TRBJ2-1; CDR3: CASSLAHGNDNEQFF; DNA: TGTGCCAGCAGTTTAGCGCACGGGAATGACAATGAGCAGTTCTTC
size: many; V: TRBV9; D: TRBD1; J: TRBJ1-5; CDR3: CASSVGQGGQPQHF; DNA: TGTGCCAGCAGCGTTGGACAGGGTGGTCAGCCCCAGCATTTT
size: many; V: TRBV20-1; D: .; J: TRBJ2-1; CDR3: CSARGDSGYNEQFF; DNA: TGCAGTGCTAGAGGGGATAGCGGATACAATGAGCAGTTCTTC
size: many; V: TRBV10-3; D: .; J: TRBJ1-2; CDR3: CAIRDAESDGYTF; DNA: TGTGCCATCAGGGATGCTGAGTCAGATGGCTACACCTTC
size: many; V: TRBV12-3/TRBV12-4; D: .; J: TRBJ2-3; CDR3: CASNIHEGVAQYF; DNA: TGTGCCAGCAATATCCACGAGGGGGTGGCGCAGTATTTT
size: many; V: TRBV7-8; D: TRBD2; J: TRBJ2-1; CDR3: CASRALAGHNEQFF; DNA: TGTGCCAGCAGGGCACTAGCGGGACACAATGAGCAGTTCTTC
size: few; V: TRBV19; D: .; J: TRBJ2-2; CDR3: CASTTLGHFTGELFF; DNA: TGTGCCAGTACCACCCTCGGACACTTCACCGGGGAGCTGTTTTTT
size: few; V: TRBV6-1; D: .; J: TRBJ1-5; CDR3: CASSVRKGQGRQPQHF; DNA: TGTGCCAGCAGTGTTCGGAAAGGGCAGGGAAGGCAGCCCCAGCATTTT
size: few; V: TRBV11-2; D: .; J: TRBJ2-1; CDR3: CASIPRLSSSYNEQFF; DNA: TGTGCCAGCATCCCTCGGCTCTCGAGCTCCTACAATGAGCAGTTCTTC
size: many; V: TRBV18; D: TRBD1; J: TRBJ1-1; CDR3: CASSLGQEIEAFF; DNA: TGTGCCAGCTCGCTGGGACAGGAAATTGAAGCTTTCTTT
size: .; V: TRBV30; D: TRBD1; J: TRBJ1-4; CDR3: CACATGVGGNEKLVF; DNA: TGTGCCTGTGCAACAGGGGTAGGGGGTAATGAAAAACTGGTTTTT
size: many; V: TRBV2; D: .; J: TRBJ1-5; CDR3: CASSETRNQPQHF; DNA: TGTGCCAGCAGTGAGACAAGAAATCAGCCCCAGCATTTT
size: many; V: TRBV18; D: TRBD1; J: TRBJ2-7; CDR3: CASSPTQGALNEQYF; DNA: TGTGCCAGCTCACCTACACAGGGGGCTCTAAACGAGCAGTACTTC
size: many; V: TRBV5-1; D: .; J: TRBJ1-2; CDR3: CASSRDTNYGYTF; DNA: TGCGCCAGCAGCCGGGACACTAACTATGGCTACACCTTC
size: many; V: TRBV12-3/TRBV12-4; D: .; J: TRBJ1-6; CDR3: CASSWGTGRNSPLHF; DNA: TGTGCCAGCAGTTGGGGTACAGGGCGGAATTCACCCCTCCACTTT
size: .; V: TRBV7-3; D: .; J: TRBJ2-1; CDR3: CASSPDRLAYNEQFF; DNA: TGTGCCAGCAGCCCGGATCGACTAGCCTACAATGAGCAGTTCTTC
size: many; V: TRBV24-1; D: .; J: TRBJ1-2; CDR3: CATSDTDGNYGYTF; DNA: TGTGCCACCAGTGACACGGACGGAAATTATGGCTACACCTTC
size: few; V: TRBV2; D: .; J: TRBJ2-2; CDR3: CASTTNRDTGELFF; DNA: TGTGCCAGCACCACGAACAGGGACACCGGGGAGCTGTTTTTT
size: .; V: TRBV19; D: TRBD2; J: TRBJ2-3; CDR3: CASSRGAGLSDTQYF; DNA: TGTGCCAGTAGTAGAGGAGCGGGACTATCAGATACGCAGTATTTT
size: many; V: TRBV5-1; D: TRBD2; J: TRBJ2-1; CDR3: CASSRAPISGSPYNEQFF; DNA: TGCGCCAGCAGCCGGGCTCCCATTAGCGGGAGTCCCTACAATGAGCAGTTCTTC
size: many; V: TRBV5-4; D: TRBD2; J: TRBJ2-3; CDR3: CASSPGRGLEGGF; DNA: TGTGCCAGCAGCCCGGGGAGGGGACTGGAAGGCGGTTTT
size: .; V: TRBV20-1; D: .; J: TRBJ2-1; CDR3: CSASGQALHEQFF; DNA: TGCAGTGCTAGTGGTCAGGCGTTACATGAGCAGTTCTTC
size: .; V: TRBV11-2; D: .; J: TRBJ2-7; CDR3: CASSSNGVYEHYF; DNA: TGTGCCAGCAGTTCCAACGGGGTCTACGAGCATTACTTC
size: few; V: TRBV5-4; D: .; J: TRBJ2-5; CDR3: CASSLDGETQYF; DNA: TGTGCCAGCAGCCTCGACGGGGAGACCCAGTACTTC
size: .; V: TRBV20-1; D: .; J: TRBJ2-3; CDR3: CCAGLTVAETQYF; DNA: TGCTGTGCTGGACTTACGGTGGCAGAAACGCAGTATTTT
size: many; V: TRBV5-1; D: TRBD2; J: TRBJ2-7; CDR3: CASSLGREGYEQYF; DNA: TGCGCCAGCAGCTTGGGCAGGGAGGGCTACGAGCAGTACTTC
size: many; V: TRBV12-3/TRBV12-4; D: TRBD2; J: TRBJ2-1; CDR3: CASSWGGSSYNEQFF; DNA: TGTGCCAGCAGTTGGGGCGGGAGCTCCTACAATGAGCAGTTCTTC
size: medium-sized; V: TRBV6-4; D: TRBD2; J: TRBJ2-2; CDR3: CASSETSGINTGELFF; DNA: TGTGCCAGCAGTGAAACTAGCGGAATAAATACCGGGGAGCTGTTTTTT
size: once; V: TRBV9; D: .; J: TRBJ1-2; CDR3: CASSTEGGAYGYTF; DNA: TGTGCCAGCAGCACCGAAGGGGGAGCCTATGGCTACACATTC
size: many; V: TRBV20-1; D: .; J: TRBJ1-6; CDR3: CSARDLAGANSPLHF; DNA: TGCAGTGCTAGAGATCTGGCAGGGGCGAATTCACCCCTCCACTTT
size: many; V: TRBV18; D: .; J: TRBJ1-4; CDR3: CASSPQGTTNEKLFF; DNA: TGTGCCAGCTCACCACAGGGAACAACTAATGAAAAACTGTTTTTT
size: .; V: TRBV5-1; D: .; J: TRBJ1-1; CDR3: CAGSSPGNTEAFF; DNA: TGCGCAGGCAGCTCCCCAGGGAACACTGAAGCTTTCTTT
size: many; V: TRBV19; D: .; J: TRBJ2-1; CDR3: CASATGPGSYNEQFF; DNA: TGTGCCAGTGCCACAGGCCCCGGCTCCTACAATGAGCAGTTCTTC
size: medium-sized; V: TRBV10-1; D: TRBD2; J: TRBJ2-3; CDR3: CASKRTSGGQRTDTQYF; DNA: TGCGCCAGCAAAAGGACTAGCGGGGGGCAACGCACAGATACGCAGTATTTT
size: many; V: TRBV19; D: TRBD1; J: TRBJ2-2; CDR3: CASSRDSNTGELFF; DNA: TGTGCCAGTAGTAGGGACAGCAACACCGGGGAGCTGTTTTTT
size: many; V: TRBV30; D: TRBD2; J: TRBJ2-1; CDR3: CAWSVSGGPRNEQFF; DNA: TGTGCCTGGAGTGTATCGGGGGGGCCTCGAAATGAGCAGTTCTTC
size: many; V: TRBV9; D: .; J: TRBJ2-1; CDR3: CASSVAGTGYNEQFF; DNA: TGTGCCAGCAGCGTAGCCGGGACGGGCTACAATGAGCAGTTCTTC
size: many; V: TRBV20-1; D: .; J: TRBJ2-7; CDR3: CSAPVVSYEQYF; DNA: TGCAGTGCCCCCGTCGTCAGCTACGAGCAGTACTTC
size: .; V: TRBV2; D: .; J: TRBJ2-7; CDR3: CASSGEYEQYF; DNA: TGTGCCAGTAGTGGAGAGTACGAGCAGTACTTC
size: many; V: TRBV24-1; D: .; J: TRBJ2-5; CDR3: CATSDLELSPQGPPFEPRWYF; DNA: TGTGCCACCAGTGATTTGGAGTTGTCCCCACAGGGCCCTCCTTTCGAACCAAGATGGTACTTC
size: few; V: TRBV15; D: TRBD2; J: TRBJ2-7; CDR3: CATIILAGAQEQYF; DNA: TGTGCCACCATTATACTAGCGGGGGCTCAAGAGCAGTACTTC
size: .; V: TRBV4-1; D: .; J: TRBJ1-3; CDR3: CASSQVGGSGNTIYF; DNA: TGCGCCAGCAGCCAGGTGGGGGGCTCTGGAAACACCATATATTTT
size: many; V: TRBV24-1; D: TRBD1; J: TRBJ2-3; CDR3: CATEGADTQYF; DNA: TGTGCCACCGAGGGGGCTGATACGCAGTATTTT
size: .; V: TRBV11-1; D: TRBD2; J: TRBJ2-1; CDR3: CANEASGRAEPYNEQFF; DNA: TGTGCCAATGAAGCTAGCGGGAGGGCCGAGCCCTACAATGAGCAGTTCTTC
size: .; V: TRBV28; D: .; J: TRBJ1-2; CDR3: CASSLGGTPSSF; DNA: TGTGCCAGCAGTCTGGGGGGGACCCCTAGCTCCTTC
size: many; V: TRBV12-3/TRBV12-4; D: .; J: TRBJ2-2; CDR3: CASSFQAPRGMGGELFF; DNA: TGTGCCAGCAGTTTTCAAGCCCCTAGGGGGATGGGCGGGGAGCTGTTTTTT
size: few; V: TRBV2; D: .; J: TRBJ2-7; CDR3: CASTQPGRNYEQYF; DNA: TGTGCCAGCACCCAACCGGGACGGAACTACGAGCAGTACTTC
size: many; V: TRBV20-1; D: .; J: TRBJ1-6; CDR3: CSASKGRVSPLHF; DNA: TGCAGTGCTAGTAAGGGTAGGGTTTCACCCCTCCACTTT
size: many; V: TRBV2; D: .; J: TRBJ2-5; CDR3: CASGSRAETQYF; DNA: TGTGCCAGCGGGAGTAGAGCGGAGACCCAGTACTTC